These T cell receptor beta chains were read from a single sample in a study of response to subunit inactivated influenza vaccine. From the RT-PCR reads, TCRdb called clonotypes with MiXCR, one entry per CDR3 protein. Counted here are approximately 480,000 distinct CDR3 sequences, roughly 9.7% occurring once; the ten biggest clones make up more than 10%. The sample consisted of PBMCs from blood, taken roughly 48 days after vaccination. The receptors here all came from a man aged 50-59 years who received an inactivated influenza vaccine. CDR3s include the opening cysteine and the closing phenylalanine or tryptophan. The D gene is left open where the match is weak. Clone size is shown for a subset of rows, as once, few, many or a class of expanded clone.

CASSLEGADYTEAFF TGCGCCAGCAGCTTGGAGGGGGCAGACTACACTGAAGCTTTCTTT TRBD1 few TRBJ1-1 TRBV5-1
CSARPPGGGAGRGTDTQYF TGCAGTGCTAGGCCCCCAGGGGGGGGCGCGGGGCGAGGCACAGATACGCAGTATTTT NA few TRBJ2-3 TRBV20-1
CASSRERSTDTQYF TGCGCCAGCAGTCGGGAACGGAGCACAGATACGCAGTATTTT NA NA TRBJ2-3 TRBV5-1
CASSQDRDFSTDTQYF TGTGCCAGCAGCCAAGATCGGGACTTTTCCACAGATACGCAGTATTTT NA NA TRBJ2-3 TRBV14
CASSLGDRVSDEQYF TGTGCCAGCAGCTTAGGGGACCGCGTTAGCGACGAGCAGTACTTC NA few TRBJ2-7 TRBV7-8
CASSLKGGGNEQFF TGTGCCAGCAGCTTAAAAGGAGGGGGGAATGAGCAGTTCTTC NA few TRBJ2-1 TRBV7-2
CASSLRPGSMGLNTGELFF TGCGCCAGCAGCTTGAGGCCTGGGAGCATGGGGCTAAACACCGGGGAGCTGTTTTTT NA NA TRBJ2-2 TRBV5-1
CASRNSPGYQETQYF TGTGCCAGCAGAAATTCGCCAGGGTACCAAGAGACCCAGTACTTC NA NA TRBJ2-5 TRBV28
CASSSGSYGTEAFF TGCGCCAGCAGCTCCGGGAGTTATGGCACTGAAGCTTTCTTT NA many TRBJ1-1 TRBV5-1
CASSTGDRGNEKLFF TGTGCCAGCAGCACGGGGGACAGGGGTAATGAAAAACTGTTTTTT TRBD1 few TRBJ1-4 TRBV5-5
CASSPGTGVWQTQYF TGTGCCAGCAGTCCCGGGACAGGGGTCTGGCAGACCCAGTACTTC TRBD1 few TRBJ2-5 TRBV27
CSARDRLRDTAYGYTF TGCAGTGCTAGAGATCGTCTCCGGGACACCGCCTATGGCTACACCTTC NA many TRBJ1-2 TRBV20-1
CAIARGALGFGDTQYF TGTGCCATCGCGCGGGGGGCCCTCGGGTTTGGAGATACGCAGTATTTT TRBD2 NA TRBJ2-3 TRBV10-3
CASSQDLSVQREVTDTQYF TGTGCCAGCAGCCAAGATCTGAGCGTCCAGCGGGAAGTCACAGATACGCAGTATTTT TRBD2 many TRBJ2-3 TRBV4-2
CASTDRSTEQYF TGCGCCAGCACTGACCGGTCGACCGAGCAGTACTTC NA few TRBJ2-7 TRBV5-1
CASSLPGSSYEQYF TGTGCCAGCAGCTTACCCGGGAGTTCCTACGAGCAGTACTTC NA many TRBJ2-7 TRBV7-9
CASSLSPVHTQYF TGTGCCAGCAGTTTATCGCCAGTTCATACGCAGTATTTT NA NA TRBJ2-3 TRBV27
CASSATGLTTYEQYF TGTGCCAGCAGCGCGACCGGACTAACCACCTACGAGCAGTACTTC NA many TRBJ2-7 TRBV7-8
CASSLDRGHGEQYF TGCGCCAGCAGCTTGGACAGGGGGCATGGCGAGCAGTACTTC TRBD1 few TRBJ2-7 TRBV5-1
CASSPESDTQYF TGCGCCAGCAGCCCCGAGTCAGATACGCAGTATTTT NA NA TRBJ2-3 TRBV5-1
CASSPRLAGHDYNEQFF TGTGCCAGCAGTCCCCGACTAGCGGGCCATGACTACAATGAGCAGTTCTTC TRBD2 NA TRBJ2-1 TRBV7-8
CASRKKAGELFF TGCGCCAGCAGAAAGAAAGCCGGGGAGCTGTTTTTT NA NA TRBJ2-2 TRBV4-1
CATCRVVLPSYEQYF TGTGCCACCTGCAGAGTCGTCCTCCCGAGCTACGAGCAGTACTTC NA once TRBJ2-7 TRBV15
CAISLGSLLSSYEQYF TGTGCCATCAGCCTAGGTAGCCTACTAAGCTCCTACGAGCAGTACTTC NA few TRBJ2-7 TRBV10-3
CASSYTYNQPQHF TGTGCCAGCAGTTACACTTACAATCAGCCCCAGCATTTT NA few TRBJ1-5 TRBV6-5
CASSSEGQPNEKLFF TGTGCCAGCAGCTCGGAAGGACAGCCTAATGAAAAACTGTTTTTT NA NA TRBJ1-4 TRBV7-2
CASSLEGTGVGRQYF TGCGCCAGCAGCTTGGAAGGGACAGGGGTCGGGCGGCAGTACTTC TRBD1 NA TRBJ2-7 TRBV5-1
CASSLGGPLSNQPQHF TGTGCCAGCAGCTTAGGCGGCCCCCTGAGCAATCAGCCCCAGCATTTT NA NA TRBJ1-5 TRBV7-2
CASSLVLIRGIGTQYF TGTGCCAGCAGCTTAGTCCTTATCAGAGGGATAGGGACCCAGTACTTC NA NA TRBJ2-5 TRBV7-9
CASSLGQASGDTQYF TGCGCCAGCAGCTTGGGGCAGGCGTCGGGAGATACGCAGTATTTT NA few TRBJ2-3 TRBV5-1
CASSYGNRLAKETQYF TGTGCCAGCAGTTACGGCAACCGACTAGCGAAAGAGACCCAGTACTTC TRBD2 few TRBJ2-5 TRBV12-3/TRBV12-4
CASSLDLGANEQFF TGCGCCAGCAGCTTGGATCTAGGGGCCAATGAGCAGTTCTTC NA many TRBJ2-1 TRBV5-1
CASSSSRGNAEAFF TGCGCCAGCAGCTCGTCCAGGGGAAACGCTGAAGCTTTCTTT NA few TRBJ1-1 TRBV5-1
CSVERRGPTGTSVYNEQFF TGCAGCGTTGAAAGGAGGGGCCCAACCGGGACTAGCGTGTACAATGAGCAGTTCTTC TRBD2 NA TRBJ2-1 TRBV29-1
CASSWPGQGNEQYF TGTGCCAGCAGCTGGCCGGGACAGGGAAACGAGCAGTACTTC TRBD1 NA TRBJ2-7 TRBV7-9
CASSLGALPYEQYF TGTGCCAGCAGTTTGGGGGCCCTCCCCTACGAGCAGTACTTC NA few TRBJ2-7 TRBV12-3/TRBV12-4
CASSLATISTDTQYF TGTGCCAGCAGTTTAGCAACGATTAGCACAGATACGCAGTATTTT NA many TRBJ2-3 TRBV12-3/TRBV12-4
CASSQGPGIGSPLHF TGTGCCAGCTCACAGGGGCCGGGAATCGGTTCACCCCTCCACTTT NA few TRBJ1-6 TRBV18
CASSSSGAAGDTQYF TGTGCCAGCAGTTCAAGCGGGGCGGCGGGAGATACGCAGTATTTT TRBD2 many TRBJ2-3 TRBV3-1
CASSLEAGNAKNIQYF TGTGCCAGCAGCTTGGAGGCAGGGAATGCCAAAAACATTCAGTACTTC NA few TRBJ2-4 TRBV5-6
CASSHPGGSSYNEQFF TGCGCCAGCAGCCACCCGGGCGGGAGCTCCTACAATGAGCAGTTCTTC TRBD2 few TRBJ2-1 TRBV4-1
CASSLTPPSRGTQYF TGTGCCAGCAGCTTAACTCCTCCTAGCCGGGGGACGCAGTATTTT NA many TRBJ2-3 TRBV7-2
CASSLAGGQNIQYF TGCGCCAGCAGCTTGGCCGGGGGTCAAAACATTCAGTACTTC NA many TRBJ2-4 TRBV5-1
CASSFRGADAEAFF TGCGCCAGCAGCTTTAGGGGCGCGGACGCTGAAGCTTTCTTT NA few TRBJ1-1 TRBV5-1
CASSLGLAGLYEQFF TGTGCCAGCAGCTTGGGACTAGCGGGGTTATATGAGCAGTTCTTC TRBD2 NA TRBJ2-1 TRBV7-9
CASSLGTGGSGSPLHF TGTGCCAGCTCACTGGGGACAGGGGGTTCTGGTTCACCCCTCCACTTT TRBD1 NA TRBJ1-6 TRBV18
CASSLEGQGTQPQHF TGCGCCAGCAGCTTGGAGGGACAGGGGACTCAGCCCCAGCATTTT TRBD1 NA TRBJ1-5 TRBV5-1
CASSPPRNSSSYNEQFF TGTGCCAGCAGCCCCCCCCGGAACAGTTCTTCCTACAATGAGCAGTTCTTC NA few TRBJ2-1 TRBV7-9
CASSLGGTSHIHNEQFF TGTGCCAGCAGCTTGGGCGGGACTTCCCATATCCACAATGAGCAGTTCTTC NA few TRBJ2-1 TRBV7-3
CASSPSTLPGELFF TGTGCCAGCAGCCCTTCGACACTTCCCGGGGAGCTGTTTTTT NA few TRBJ2-2 TRBV7-2
CASSAGTREAFF TGTGCCAGCAGTGCCGGGACACGTGAAGCTTTCTTT NA NA TRBJ1-1 TRBV6-5
CASSLTRENEQFF TGTGCCAGCAGCTTAACGAGGGAGAATGAGCAGTTCTTC NA NA TRBJ2-1 TRBV11-2
CASSRQGGAQPQHF TGTGCCAGCAGCCGACAGGGGGGAGCCCAGCCCCAGCATTTT TRBD1 many TRBJ1-5 TRBV6-1
CASSLALTGGTQYF TGTGCCAGCAGCTTAGCCCTGACAGGGGGTACGCAGTATTTT TRBD1 many TRBJ2-3 TRBV7-6